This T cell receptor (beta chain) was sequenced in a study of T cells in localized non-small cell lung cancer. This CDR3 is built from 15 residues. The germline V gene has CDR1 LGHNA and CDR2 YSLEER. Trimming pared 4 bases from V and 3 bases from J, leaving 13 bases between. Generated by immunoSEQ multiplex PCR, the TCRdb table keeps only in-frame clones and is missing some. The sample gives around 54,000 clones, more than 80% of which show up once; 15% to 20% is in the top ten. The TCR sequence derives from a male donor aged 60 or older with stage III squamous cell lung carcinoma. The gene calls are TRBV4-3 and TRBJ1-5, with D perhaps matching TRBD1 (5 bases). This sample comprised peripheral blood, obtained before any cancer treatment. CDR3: CASSLTDSLNQPQHF. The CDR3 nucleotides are TGCGCCAGCAGCCTTACTGACAGCCTCAATCAGCCCCAGCATTTT.